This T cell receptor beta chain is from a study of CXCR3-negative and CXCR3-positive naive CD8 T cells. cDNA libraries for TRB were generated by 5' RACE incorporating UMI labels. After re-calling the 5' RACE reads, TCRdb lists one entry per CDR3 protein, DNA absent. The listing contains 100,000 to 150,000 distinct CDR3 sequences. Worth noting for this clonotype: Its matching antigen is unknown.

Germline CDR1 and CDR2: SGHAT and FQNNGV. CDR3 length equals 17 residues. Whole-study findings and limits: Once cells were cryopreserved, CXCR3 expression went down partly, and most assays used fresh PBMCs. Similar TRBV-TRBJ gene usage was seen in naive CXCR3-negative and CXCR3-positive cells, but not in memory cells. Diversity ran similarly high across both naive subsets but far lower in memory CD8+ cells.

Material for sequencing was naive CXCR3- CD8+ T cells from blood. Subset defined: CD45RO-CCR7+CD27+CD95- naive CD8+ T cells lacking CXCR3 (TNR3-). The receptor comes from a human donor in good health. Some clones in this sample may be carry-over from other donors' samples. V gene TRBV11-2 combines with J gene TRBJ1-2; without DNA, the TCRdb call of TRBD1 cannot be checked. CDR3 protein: CASSLDDGDRGNYGYTF.